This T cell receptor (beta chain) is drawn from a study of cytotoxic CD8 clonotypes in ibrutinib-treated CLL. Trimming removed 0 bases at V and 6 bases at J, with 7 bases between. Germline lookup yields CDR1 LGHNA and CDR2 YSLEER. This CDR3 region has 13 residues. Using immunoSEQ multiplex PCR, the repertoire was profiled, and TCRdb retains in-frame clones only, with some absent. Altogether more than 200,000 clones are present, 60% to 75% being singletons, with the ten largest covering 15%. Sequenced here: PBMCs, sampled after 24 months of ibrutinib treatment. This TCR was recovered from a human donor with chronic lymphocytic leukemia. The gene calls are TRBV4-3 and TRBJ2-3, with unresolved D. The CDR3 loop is CASSQDPGDTQYF. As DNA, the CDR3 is TGCGCCAGCAGCCAAGATCCTGGGGATACGCAGTATTTT.